These 10 T cell receptor beta chains share one sample of origin, sequenced in a study of identical twins. One entry per CDR3 protein results from TCRdb running MiXCR on the 5' RACE reads. This table has just under 650,000 distinct CDR3 sequences, about 7.6% appearing once. These records were also assigned to another study, of yellow fever vaccine responses in identical twins.

The specimen sequenced was PBMCs. These receptors were collected from a woman in her late teens or twenties in good health.

There are a few counts of this clonotype. This rearrangement joins TRBV5-1 to TRBJ1-1, with 8 bases that match TRBD1. There are 15 residues in the CDR3. CDR1 and CDR2 from the germline V gene are SGHRS and YFSETQ. The V gene end was trimmed by 4 bases and the J gene end by 4 bases; junction bases not matched to a gene: 9. CDR3 DNA: TGCGCCAGCAGCGCTCAGCCAGGGGGCTCCACTGAAGCTTTCTTT. Amino acid sequence: CASSAQPGGSTEAFF.

This clonotype showed up many times. One junction end does not reproduce the germline sequence, and a read error may be involved. This chain uses TRBV2 with TRBJ2-3, with D unresolved. Germline V gene lookup returns CDR1 SNHLY and CDR2 FYNNEI. The CDR3 runs to 14 residues. The CDR3, as DNA: TGTGCCAGCAGCGAAGGACCGAGCACAGATACGCAGTATTTT. It encodes CASSEGPSTDTQYF.

This chain joins TRBV20-1 and TRBJ2-5; 9 bases line up with TRBD2. The CDR3 spans 14 residues. V trimming: 6 bases; J trimming: 5 bases; junction bases outside the gene matches: 10. In germline, CDR1 is DFQATT, CDR2 SNEGSKA (reference sequence). The CDR3 sequence: CSAPRAGGLETQYF. The CDR3 DNA reads as TGCAGTGCACCGCGGGCGGGGGGGCTCGAGACCCAGTACTTC.

This clonotype was counted only a few times. The chain links TRBV20-1 to TRBJ2-1, with 15 bases lining up with TRBD2. Germline V gene lookup returns CDR1 DFQATT and CDR2 SNEGSKA (reference sequence). V shed 5 bases and J 9 bases; nucleotides not matched to a gene: 8. The CDR3 loop spans 15 amino acids. The CDR3 bases are TGCAGTGCTGGGCCGGGACTAGCGGGAGGAACTGAGCAGTTCTTC. This translates into CSAGPGLAGGTEQFF.

The chain couples TRBV7-2 to TRBJ2-7; 8 bases agree with TRBD2. The germline CDR1 and CDR2 sequences are SGHTA and FQGNSA. The length of the CDR3 is 18 residues. Trimming cost V 0 bases and J 3 bases; bases outside gene matches: 13. CDR3 sequence (DNA): TGTGCCAGCAGCTTAGCAAGAGGTAGCGGGGACCTTGGCTACGAGCAGTACGTC. Its protein is CASSLARGSGDLGYEQYV.

The chain uses TRBV6-5 and TRBJ1-3, with unresolved D. V was trimmed by 0 bases and J by 4 bases, leaving 16 bases between them. The V gene's germline CDR1 is MNHEY and CDR2 SVGAGI. The CDR3 is made up of 17 amino acids. The CDR3 loop is CASSYSISDRVGNTIYF. As DNA, the CDR3 is TGTGCCAGCAGTTACTCGATTTCCGATCGGGTCGGAAACACCATATATTTT.

This clonotype has a handful of counts. CDR3 coding DNA: TGTGCCAGCAGCTTAAGACTAGCGGGAGGGAAGGATGAGCAGTTCTTC. As protein: CASSLRLAGGKDEQFF. This chain uses TRBV7-8 with TRBJ2-1; 14 bases are a match to TRBD2. The length of the CDR3 is 16 residues. V shed 2 bases, J shed 8 bases, and the junction held 5 bases outside the gene matches. Per the germline V gene, CDR1 is SGHVS and CDR2 is FQNEAQ. Using reference TRBV7-8 and TRBJ2-1 for the parts outside the CDR3, the full variable domain is GAGVSQSPRYKVAKRGQDVALRCDPISGHVSLFWYQQALGQGPEFLTYFQNEAQLDKSGLPSDRFFAERPEGSVSTLKIQRTQQEDSAVYLCASSLRLAGGKDEQFFGPGTRLTVL.

This clonotype was detected many times. The chain combines TRBV28 with TRBJ1-2, with 9 bases identical to TRBD1. Germline-derived CDR1 and CDR2 are MDHEN and SYDVKM. The CDR3 runs 14 residues. The V and J ends lost 7 bases and 5 bases, in that order; junction bases with no gene match: 8. The CDR3 DNA follows: TGTGCCAGCAACCCGTCGGACAGGGGTTATGGCTACACCTTC. It encodes CASNPSDRGYGYTF.

This clonotype was seen a handful of times. The chain uses TRBV6-5 and TRBJ1-3, with D uncertain. Germline-derived CDR1 and CDR2 are MNHEY and SVGAGI. V gave up 5 bases and J gave up 4 bases, with 6 bases separating them. The CDR3 totals 12 residues. The CDR3 is CASSMSGNTIYF. CDR3 sequence (DNA): TGTGCCAGCAGTATGTCGGGAAACACCATATATTTT.

V usage is TRBV19 and J usage is TRBJ2-7; 7 bases map to TRBD2. The CDR3 spans 14 residues. The V gene's germline CDR1 is LNHDA and CDR2 SQIVND (reference sequence). V lost 1 base and J lost 5; bases outside the gene matches: 5. CDR3 in amino acids: CASSIGVGLDEQYF. CDR3 in DNA: TGTGCCAGTAGTATAGGGGTTGGACTAGACGAGCAGTACTTC.